This T cell receptor beta chain was identified in a study of blood T cell repertoires in COVID-19. At the level of the study: Spain, Italy and the United States supplied samples that represented acute and convalescent COVID-19. Sources were T cells, B-cell-depleted T cells, or PBMCs; the material itself was cDNA or gDNA.

This clone was detected only once. V was clipped by 4 bases and J by 0 bases; unmatched bases: 8. Germline CDR1 and CDR2: SGHRS and YFSETQ. The CDR3 is made up of 16 amino acids. The table came from immunoSEQ multiplex PCR; TCRdb's copy has only in-frame clones and leaves some out. The table shows some 250,000 clones, with more than 85% occurring only once. Two consecutive negative NP/OP PCR tests, clearance, or resolved symptoms defined Cohort 3 recovery. Sequenced: PBMCs or T cells enriched from blood (not recorded which). This chain joins TRBV5-1 and TRBJ2-7; 9 bases agree with TRBD1. This TCR derives from a middle-aged man who had recovered from COVID-19. The CDR3 reads CASSPEGQGSSYEQYF. The CDR3 nucleotides read TGCGCCAGCAGCCCGGAAGGACAGGGGAGCTCCTACGAGCAGTACTTC.